This T cell receptor beta chain was profiled in a study of T-cell reconstitution after alpha-beta-depleted transplantation in children. This CDR3 comprises 15 residues. Trimming at V came to 0 bases and at J to 4 bases, leaving 3 bases not matched to a gene. The V gene's germline CDR1 is KGHSH and CDR2 LQKENI. Preparation of the TCRbeta library used unique molecular identifiers. TCRdb re-analysed the PCR reads in MiXCR, keeping a single row per CDR3 protein. The repertoire holds just under 150,000 distinct CDR3 sequences, more than 8% seen once, with approximately 18% in the top ten. This TCR came from a female patient aged 2 to 10 who had a stem cell transplant for congenital amegakaryocytic thrombocytopenia, so the T cells may come from the graft donor. The rearrangement uses TRBV18 and TRBJ2-1; TRBD2 matches 7 bases. This sample comprised PBMCs, mostly from graft donor cells, obtained 180 days after TCRalphabeta/CD19-depleted stem cell transplant. CDR3 amino acids: CASSPPLAEYNEQFF. CDR3 bases: TGTGCCAGCTCACCACCCCTAGCGGAGTACAATGAGCAGTTCTTC.